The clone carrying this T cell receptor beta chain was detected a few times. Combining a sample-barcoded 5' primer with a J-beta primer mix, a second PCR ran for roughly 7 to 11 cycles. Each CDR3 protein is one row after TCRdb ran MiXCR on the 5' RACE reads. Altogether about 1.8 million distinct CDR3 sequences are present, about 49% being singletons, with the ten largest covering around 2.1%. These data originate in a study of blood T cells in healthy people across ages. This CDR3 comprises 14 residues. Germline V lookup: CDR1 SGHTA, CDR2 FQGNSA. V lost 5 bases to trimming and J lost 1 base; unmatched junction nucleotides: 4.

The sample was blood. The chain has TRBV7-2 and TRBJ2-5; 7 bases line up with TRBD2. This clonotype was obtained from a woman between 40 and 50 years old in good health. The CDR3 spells CASSPAGPQETQYF. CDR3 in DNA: TGTGCCAGCAGCCCAGCGGGGCCCCAAGAGACCCAGTACTTC. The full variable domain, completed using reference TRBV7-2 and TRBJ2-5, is GAGVSQSPSNKVTEKGKDVELRCDPISGHTALYWYRQSLGQGLEFLIYFQGNSAPDKSGLPSDRFSAERTGGSVSTLTIQRTQQEDSAVYLCASSPAGPQETQYFGPGTRLLVL.